The 17 T cell receptor beta chains below come from one sample, sequenced in a study of beta chain features in type 1 diabetes. Since all of the isolated RNA was reverse transcribed, expressed TCRB transcripts were what got sequenced. Clones were sequenced by immunoSEQ multiplex PCR, and TCRdb holds only the in-frame ones, with some missing. The sample carries hundreds of thousands of clones, roughly 31% recorded once. The source material was naive CD4+ T cells from blood. These receptors originate from a man younger than 35 in good health.

A single count supports this clone. The J gene is TRBJ2-1, the V gene TRBV15, with 10 bases that match TRBD2. CDR1 is LNHNV, CDR2 YYDKDF, per germline (reference sequence). CDR3 size: 17 residues. The trim removed 1 base at V and 7 bases at J, leaving 10 bases unmatched. The CDR3 region has the DNA TGTGCCACCAGCAGAGCCGGAGGCCTAGCGGGAGTAAATGAGCAGTTCTTC. Translation gives CATSRAGGLAGVNEQFF.

The V call is TRBV7-9, the J call TRBJ2-6; 9 bases agree with TRBD1. Germline-derived CDR1 and CDR2 are SEHNR and FQNEAQ (reference sequence). The CDR3 sequence is 17 residues long. J gave up 2 bases and V 7 bases, and 9 bases lay outside the gene matches. CDR3 sequence: CASNGGQGNPGANVLTF. The CDR3 coding sequence is TGTGCCAGCAACGGGGGACAGGGTAATCCTGGGGCCAACGTCCTGACTTTC.

This clone appeared a single time. The gene calls are TRBV28 and TRBJ2-5, with D unresolved. V was trimmed by 6 bases and J by 0 bases, leaving 14 bases between them. The germline gives CDR1 MDHEN, CDR2 SYDVKM. The CDR3 is 15 amino acids. CDR3 sequence reads: CASRPSGRNQETQYF. The CDR3 DNA reads TGTGCCAGCAGACCCAGTGGGCGCAACCAAGAGACCCAGTACTTC.

This clone has only a few counts. The chain carries TRBV25-1 and TRBJ2-1; the D gene is possibly TRBD2 (6 bases). Trimming removed 5 bases at V and 9 bases at J, with 23 bases between. This CDR3 contains 16 residues. From germline, CDR1 is MGHDK and CDR2 SYGVNS. The CDR3 loop is CASSTPRNGRGGEQFF. In DNA form, the CDR3 reads TGTGCCAGCAGTACCCCACGGAACGGGAGAGGAGGTGAGCAGTTCTTC.

The chain joins TRBV25-1 to TRBJ2-1; D is perhaps TRBD1 or TRBD2 (5 bases each). CDR1 MGHDK and CDR2 SYGVNS come from the germline V gene. The V end lost 6 bases, the J end lost 6 bases, and 15 bases lay between the germline ends. The CDR3 runs 14 residues. CDR3 residues: CASREAGNPNEQFF. The CDR3 DNA reads TGTGCCAGCAGGGAGGCAGGGAACCCCAATGAGCAGTTCTTC.

The chain employs TRBV4-1 and TRBJ2-4; TRBD1 matches 9 bases. Germline-derived CDR1 and CDR2 are MGHRA and YSYEKL. The V and J ends lost 2 bases and 1 base, in that order; junction bases with no gene match: 15. The CDR3 consists of 20 residues. CDR3 in DNA: TGCGCCAGCAGCCAATCTCCCGGGACAGGGTTTAATTTGGCCAAAAACATTCAGTACTTC. This gives the protein CASSQSPGTGFNLAKNIQYF.

The chain uses TRBV28 and TRBJ2-7; D might be TRBD2 (6 bases). CDR1 is MDHEN, CDR2 SYDVKM, per germline. V was cut by 5 bases and J by 0 bases, with 14 bases left in between. CDR3 length: 15 amino acids. CDR3 sequence (DNA): TGTGCCAGCAGTGGCCCGGGAGTCTCCTCCTACGAGCAGTACTTC. As protein: CASSGPGVSSYEQYF.

This chain uses TRBV30 with TRBJ2-7; D call uncertain. Trimming removed 4 bases from V and 6 bases from J, with 16 bases in between. The CDR3 is made up of 13 amino acids. Germline assignment: CDR1 GTSNPN and CDR2 SVGIG (reference sequence). CDR3 sequence (DNA): TGTGCCTGGAAGGATCCCGGCGGTCTCGAGCAGTACTTC. Translating it yields CAWKDPGGLEQYF.

The chain is built from TRBV19 and TRBJ1-5, with D tentatively TRBD1 (6 bases). The V end lost 4 bases, the J end lost 4 bases, and 11 bases lay between the germline ends. CDR3 length: 14 amino acids. Germline CDR1 and CDR2: LNHDA and SQIVND (reference sequence). Written as DNA, the CDR3 is TGTGCCAGTAGTAAGCGCAGGGGAAATCAGCCCCAGCATTTT. Its protein is CASSKRRGNQPQHF.

V gene TRBV4-2 combines with J gene TRBJ2-5; 10 nucleotides match TRBD2. The CDR3 consists of 15 residues. The trim removed 0 bases at V and 2 bases at J, leaving 0 bases unmatched. Germline CDR1 is LGHNA and CDR2 is YNFKEQ. CDR3 nucleotides: TGTGCCAGCAGCCAAGAGACTAGCGGGCAAGAGACCCAGTACTTC. Translating gives CASSQETSGQETQYF.

This sequence joins TRBV30 and TRBJ2-1; D not resolved. V lost 4 bases and J 13 bases, leaving 14 bases between the germline ends. This CDR3 comprises 11 residues. Germline loops: CDR1 GTSNPN, CDR2 SVGIG (reference sequence). As DNA, the CDR3 is TGTGCCTGGACTAGTTCGCCCATACAGTTCTTC. Translating it yields CAWTSSPIQFF.

CDR3 amino acids: CASSESNRASYNEQFF. DNA for the CDR3: TGTGCCAGCAGTGAATCGAACAGGGCTTCCTACAATGAGCAGTTCTTC. The chain joins TRBV25-1 to TRBJ2-1; a weak D match, TRBD1 (6 bases). This CDR3 region has 16 residues. Germline assignment: CDR1 MGHDK and CDR2 SYGVNS. Trimming cost V 1 base and J 1 base, with 11 bases left between them.

J is TRBJ2-7 and V is TRBV30, with TRBD2 identical over 8 bases. Germline V gene sequence: CDR1 GTSNPN, CDR2 SVGIG (reference sequence). This CDR3 is 14 amino acids long. J was trimmed by 3 bases and V by 4 bases; bases with no gene match: 8. The CDR3 DNA reads as TGTGCCTGGACTATTCCGGGAGGGCGCTACGAGCAGTACTTC. Amino acid sequence: CAWTIPGGRYEQYF.

CDR3 DNA sequence: TGCAGCGTTGAAGAAAGAGGGTCTGACTATGGCTACACCTTC. It specifies CSVEERGSDYGYTF. The chain couples TRBV29-1 to TRBJ1-2; unclear D gene. The CDR3 extends over 14 amino acids. V gave up 0 bases and J gave up 3 bases, with 11 bases separating them. Germline V gives CDR1 SQVTM, CDR2 ANQGSEA.

To note about this clone: The same CDR3 arises from other DNA sequences in this sample as well. The V and J genes are TRBV25-1 and TRBJ1-2; D may be TRBD1 (5 bases). There are 13 residues in the CDR3. V was clipped by 1 base and J by 6 bases, with 9 bases between them. Germline lookup yields CDR1 MGHDK and CDR2 SYGVNS. Here the CDR3 DNA reads TGTGCCAGCAGTGAATCAGGGTCGGATGGCTACACCTTC. Residues: CASSESGSDGYTF.

This clone has a handful of counts. The J gene is TRBJ2-1, the V gene TRBV18; no reliable D call. The CDR3 is made up of 11 amino acids. V was pared by 3 bases and J by 3 bases, with 0 bases between. The germline CDR1 and CDR2 sequences are KGHSH and LQKENI. Here the CDR3 DNA reads TGTGCCAGCTCACCCTACAATGAGCAGTTCTTC. It is translated as CASSPYNEQFF.

This rearrangement joins TRBV27 to TRBJ1-5; no firm D call. Germline V gives CDR1 MNHEY, CDR2 SMNVEV (reference sequence). This CDR3 contains 15 residues. The V end lost 7 bases, the J end lost 2 bases, and 15 bases lay between the germline ends. The CDR3 nucleotides are TGTGCCAGCAAAGAGCCTGGGGTCGGCAATCAGCCCCAGCATTTT. Translating gives CASKEPGVGNQPQHF.